The 9 T cell receptor beta chains in this list originate from one sample, sequenced in a study of blood T cell repertoires in COVID-19. Some clones are missing from TCRdb's copy, which holds only in-frame ones; the method was immunoSEQ multiplex PCR. The table lists some 270,000 clones, 70% to 90% of them singletons. Sequenced material: PBMCs or T cells enriched from blood (not recorded which). The receptors were sampled from a woman in her twenties or thirties with acute COVID-19.

The chain links TRBV5-1 to TRBJ2-3; 14 bases agree with TRBD2. CDR3 length: 17 residues. Germline CDR1 reads SGHRS; CDR2 reads YFSETQ. The V gene end was trimmed by 4 bases and the J gene end by 1 base; junction bases not matched to a gene: 5. Here the CDR3 reads CASSRGLAGVGTDTQYF. CDR3 DNA sequence: TGCGCCAGCAGCAGGGGACTAGCGGGAGTAGGCACAGATACGCAGTATTTT.

The chain uses TRBV28 and TRBJ2-7; D perhaps matches TRBD2 (6 bases). The length of the CDR3 is 14 residues. Trimming stripped 3 bases from V and 5 bases from J, with 14 bases between. Germline V lookup: CDR1 MDHEN, CDR2 SYDVKM. CDR3 sequence: CASSFRQGGNEQYF. The CDR3 DNA reads as TGTGCCAGCAGTTTTCGCCAGGGAGGAAACGAGCAGTACTTC.

This chain uses TRBV27 with TRBJ2-1; 8 bases are a match to TRBD2. The CDR3 is 13 residues long. V shed 6 bases and J 4 bases; nucleotides not matched to a gene: 2. Germline CDR1 reads MNHEY; CDR2 reads SMNVEV (reference sequence). CDR3 DNA sequence: TGTGCCAGCAGGACTAGCGTATACAATGAGCAGTTCTTC. This encodes CASRTSVYNEQFF.

This rearrangement joins TRBV18 to TRBJ1-5; D is unresolved. The CDR3 has 16 residues. V was pared by 0 bases and J by 0 bases, with 9 bases between. Germline-derived CDR1 and CDR2 are KGHSH and LQKENI. The CDR3 loop reads CASSPPGDYSNQPQHF. The CDR3 region has the DNA TGTGCCAGCTCACCACCGGGAGATTATAGCAATCAGCCCCAGCATTTT.

The J gene is TRBJ2-3, the V gene TRBV5-4; 14 bases match TRBD2. V lost 4 bases to trimming and J lost 2 bases; unmatched junction nucleotides: 9. CDR1 SGHNT and CDR2 YYREEE come from the germline V gene (reference sequence). The CDR3 has 18 residues. The DNA of the CDR3 is TGTGCCAGCAGCCCGGGACTAGCGGGAGTGGGTCACACAGATACGCAGTATTTT. Its translation is CASSPGLAGVGHTDTQYF.

The CDR3 coding sequence is TGTGCCACCAGCACCATAGACAGGTCCTACGAGCAGTACTTC. This translates into CATSTIDRSYEQYF. V gene TRBV15 combines with J gene TRBJ2-7; TRBD1 might be the D (6 bases). Germline loops: CDR1 LNHNV, CDR2 YYDKDF (reference sequence). The CDR3 spans 14 residues. V was pared by 4 bases and J by 1 base, with 11 bases between.

V is TRBV28 and J is TRBJ1-4; D unresolved. The CDR3 loop spans 20 amino acids. Germline V gene data show CDR1 as MDHEN and CDR2 as SYDVKM. Trimming took off 4 bases at V and 5 bases at J, with 29 bases between the two ends. The CDR3 here is CASSSLPGSLTLGPNEKLFF. In nucleotides, the CDR3 is TGTGCCAGCAGTTCCCTGCCGGGATCCCTGACCTTAGGCCCAAATGAAAAACTGTTTTTT.

The chain joins TRBV9 to TRBJ1-4, with no clear D. Germline CDR1 SGDLS, CDR2 YYNGEE. This CDR3 contains 16 residues. Trimming removed 0 bases from V and 5 bases from J, with 14 bases in between. The CDR3 region has the DNA TGTGCCAGCAGCGTAGCAGGTGTAATTGGGAATGAAAAACTGTTTTTT. It translates to CASSVAGVIGNEKLFF. The full variable domain, in which reference TRBV9 and TRBJ1-4 provide the parts outside the CDR3, is DSGVTQTPKHLITATGQRVTLRCSPRSGDLSVYWYQQSLDQGLQFLIQYYNGEERAKGNILERFSAQQFPDLHSELNLSSLELGDSALYFCASSVAGVIGNEKLFFGSGTQLSVL.

The chain recombines TRBV2 with TRBJ2-6; D perhaps matches TRBD2 (5 bases). This CDR3 has 17 amino acids. Trimming took off 9 bases at V and 1 base at J, with 19 bases between the two ends. The germline gives CDR1 SNHLY, CDR2 FYNNEI. CDR3: CASQKRSARSGANVLTF. The CDR3, as DNA: TGTGCCAGTCAAAAGCGGTCAGCTCGATCTGGGGCCAACGTCCTGACTTTC.